The subject of this entry is one TCR beta chain. This sample is part of a study of blood T cell repertoires in COVID-19. Across the whole study: The cDNA or gDNA used as material had been derived from T cells, B-cell-depleted T cells, or PBMCs.

Per the germline V gene, CDR1 is SNHLY and CDR2 is FYNNEI. This CDR3 has 12 residues. Trimming cost V 7 bases and J 2 bases, with 7 bases left between them. TCRdb keeps only in-frame clones here, not all; method: immunoSEQ multiplex PCR. The data hold 62,000 or so clones, with roughly three quarters observed a single time. The chain combines TRBV2 with TRBJ2-3; D unclear. Sequencing used peripheral blood. This receptor was obtained from a man aged 55-75 years with COVID-19, enrolled during active disease. The CDR3 loop reads CASTGSTDTQYF. CDR3 sequence (DNA): TGTGCCAGCACCGGGTCCACAGATACGCAGTATTTT.